The clone carrying this T cell receptor (beta chain) was observed at least ten times. Its matching antigen is unknown. The library targeted TCRbeta and was prepared with unique molecular identifiers. Via MiXCR, TCRdb re-called the PCR reads, giving one row per CDR3 protein. The sample records about 300,000 distinct CDR3 sequences, around 9.1% being singletons. The record originates from a study of T-cell reconstitution after alpha-beta-depleted transplantation in children. Looked up from germline, CDR1 is MNHEY and CDR2 is SMNVEV (reference sequence). The length of the CDR3 is 16 residues. V lost 10 bases and J 7 bases, leaving 25 bases between the germline ends. The study, taken as a whole, reports: At one year after transplant, newly produced T cells mostly accounted for T-cell counts and diversity.

The starting material was PBMCs, obtained before TCRalphabeta/CD19-depleted stem cell transplant. The clonotype originates from a boy under two years old with acute myeloid leukemia, due to receive a stem cell transplant. The chain carries TRBV27 and TRBJ1-4; D ambiguous. CDR3 sequence: CATSVGTREEGEKLFF. In DNA, the CDR3 is TGTGCCACCTCTGTTGGAACGAGGGAGGAGGGTGAAAAACTGTTTTTT. Drawing the rest from reference TRBV27 and TRBJ1-4, the complete variable domain is EAQVTQNPRYLITVTGKKLTVTCSQNMNHEYMSWYRQDPGLGLRQIYYSMNVEVTDKGDVPEGYKVSRKEKRNFPLILESPSPNQTSLYFCATSVGTREEGEKLFFGSGTQLSVL.